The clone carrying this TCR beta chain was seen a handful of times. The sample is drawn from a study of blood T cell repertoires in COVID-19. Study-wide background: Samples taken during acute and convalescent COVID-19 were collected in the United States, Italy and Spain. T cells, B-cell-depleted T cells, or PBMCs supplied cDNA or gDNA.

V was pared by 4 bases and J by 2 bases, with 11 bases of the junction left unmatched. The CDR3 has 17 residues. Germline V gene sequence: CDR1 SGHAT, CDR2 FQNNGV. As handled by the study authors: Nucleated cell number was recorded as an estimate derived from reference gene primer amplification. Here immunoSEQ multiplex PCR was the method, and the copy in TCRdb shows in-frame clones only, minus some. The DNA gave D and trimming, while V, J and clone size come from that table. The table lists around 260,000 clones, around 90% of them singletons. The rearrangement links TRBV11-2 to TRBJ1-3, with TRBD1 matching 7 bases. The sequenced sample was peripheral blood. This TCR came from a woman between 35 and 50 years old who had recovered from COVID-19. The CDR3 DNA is TGTGCCAGCAGCTCACCCGGGACAGCAATCCCTGGAAACACCATATATTTT. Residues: CASSSPGTAIPGNTIYF.